The 31 T cell receptor beta chains below all came from one sample that was sequenced in a study of beta chain features in type 1 diabetes listed by TCRdb under 2018. Receptor libraries were prepared by the immunoSEQ multiplex PCR assay. The entire isolated RNA was reverse transcribed using the High Capacity cDNA Reverse Transcription Kit, and thus expressed TCRB transcripts were sequenced. Here the immuneACCESS table is served through TCRdb, limited to in-frame sequences with V and J called. Missing clones are a known gap in these copies; in checked studies unresolved V genes cover under half, and the rest lacks a known reason. The sample records roughly 140,000 clones, 11% of which are singletons. The biggest ten clones account for roughly 2% of the sample. The sample was central memory CD4+ T cells from blood. The source is a young man in good health.

Worth noting for this clone: A read error may produce the germline difference seen at one junction end. This chain joins TRBV10-3 and TRBJ1-2; D remains ambiguous. The CDR3 is 15 residues long. Germline V gene data show CDR1 as ENHRY and CDR2 as SYGVKD. Here the CDR3 reads CAISKSPRDYYGYTF. The CDR3 DNA is TGTGCCATCAGTAAGTCCCCGAGGGATTACTATGGCTACACCTTC.

This clone was counted many times. The chain has TRBV7-2 and TRBJ2-3, with 7 bases identical to TRBD1. This CDR3 has 14 residues. Germline CDR1 and CDR2: SGHTA and FQGNSA. J was trimmed by 6 bases and V by 6 bases; bases with no gene match: 9. DNA for the CDR3: TGTGCCAGCAGTCGTAGCATCAGGGGGGATACGCAGTATTTT. Translating gives CASSRSIRGDTQYF.

This clone was counted a few times. V gene TRBV20-1 combines with J gene TRBJ1-2; D uncertain. The CDR3 spans 11 residues. V was cut by 5 bases and J by 1 base, with 5 bases left in between. The V gene's germline CDR1 is DFQATT and CDR2 SNEGSKA (reference sequence). This CDR3 reads CSAQDNYGYTF. The DNA for the CDR3 is TGCAGTGCTCAGGATAACTATGGCTACACCTTC.

The chain couples TRBV29-1 to TRBJ2-1; no firm D call. The CDR3 spans 13 residues. V lost 2 bases to trimming and J lost 7 bases, with 12 bases between them. The germline V gene has CDR1 SQVTM and CDR2 ANQGSEA. The DNA for the CDR3 is TGCAGCGTTGAAAACACTAATGGGAATGAGCAGTTCTTC. Protein sequence: CSVENTNGNEQFF.

This clone has a count of ten or more. V usage is TRBV7-2 and J usage is TRBJ1-2; no clear D gene. Germline V lookup: CDR1 SGHTA, CDR2 FQGNSA. The CDR3 totals 14 residues. Trimming took 3 bases from V and 1 from J, leaving 9 bases between them. The CDR3 DNA follows: TGTGCCAGCAGCTTTCAGACATTTAACTATGGCTACACCTTC. Protein product: CASSFQTFNYGYTF.

The rearrangement links TRBV21-1 to TRBJ2-4. TRBV21-1 is designated a pseudogene. The CDR3 consists of 16 residues. The CDR3 region is CASSKVRKLAKNIQYF. The CDR3 bases are TGTGCCAGCAGCAAAGTCCGGAAGCTAGCCAAAAACATTCAGTACTTC.

In this sample, this clone turned up a few times. V is TRBV5-1 and J is TRBJ2-5, with 11 bases aligning to TRBD1. CDR3 length: 14 residues. Germline CDR1 is SGHRS and CDR2 is YFSETQ. Trimming at V came to 7 bases and at J to 6 bases, leaving 8 bases not matched to a gene. DNA for the CDR3: TGCGCCAGCGCCGGGACAGGGGGAACCAAGACCCAGTACTTC. Encoded protein: CASAGTGGTKTQYF.

The V and J genes are TRBV10-3 and TRBJ2-5, with D tentatively TRBD1 or TRBD2 (5 bases each). This CDR3 region has 16 residues. CDR1 ENHRY and CDR2 SYGVKD come from the germline V gene. V was pared by 0 bases and J by 1 base, with 12 bases between. The CDR3 coding sequence is TGTGCCATCAGTGAGTCGACGGGACGGGGCCAAGAGACCCAGTACTTC. Its protein product is CAISESTGRGQETQYF.

The chain employs TRBV4-2 and TRBJ2-5; D is undetermined. Germline values: CDR1 LGHNA, CDR2 YNFKEQ. The CDR3 runs to 13 residues. Deletions cut 3 bases from V and 2 bases from J, with 7 bases between. This CDR3 is CASSHEVQETQYF. The CDR3 DNA is TGTGCCAGCAGCCACGAAGTACAAGAGACCCAGTACTTC.

This clone was seen only a few times. The chain links TRBV15 to TRBJ1-2; D is undetermined. In germline, CDR1 is LNHNV, CDR2 YYDKDF (reference sequence). Trimming removed 0 bases at V and 4 bases at J, with 12 bases between. The CDR3 is made up of 15 amino acids. The chain's CDR3 is CATSRDIQQSYGYTF. The CDR3 coding sequence is TGTGCCACCAGCAGAGATATACAGCAATCCTATGGCTACACCTTC. Full variable domain (outside the CDR3, taken from reference TRBV15 and TRBJ1-2): DAMVIQNPRYQVTQFGKPVTLSCSQTLNHNVMYWYQQKSSQAPKLLFHYYDKDFNNEADTPDNFQSRRPNTSFCFLDIRSPGLGDTAMYLCATSRDIQQSYGYTFGSGTRLTVV.

A few counts support this clone. This chain links TRBV28 with TRBJ1-2; no definite D call. The CDR3 runs 11 residues. Germline V lookup: CDR1 MDHEN, CDR2 SYDVKM. Deletions cut 7 bases from V and 2 bases from J, with 5 bases between. The CDR3 here is CASTENYGYTF. DNA of the CDR3: TGTGCCAGCACAGAAAACTATGGCTACACCTTC.

The table lists this clone with a few counts. The rearrangement uses TRBV28 and TRBJ2-5; D unclear. V was shortened by 1 base and J by 14 bases, with 14 bases between the two germline ends. CDR3 length: 12 amino acids. Germline CDR1 is MDHEN and CDR2 is SYDVKM. CDR3 residues: CASSLSDGRAYF. In DNA form, the CDR3 reads TGTGCCAGCAGTTTATCAGACGGGCGAGCCTACTTC.

This chain links TRBV9 with TRBJ2-2, with 12 nucleotides matching TRBD2. This CDR3 comprises 17 residues. With 3 bases clipped from V and 4 bases from J, the junction kept 7 bases outside the gene matches. Germline V gene sequence: CDR1 SGDLS, CDR2 YYNGEE. CDR3 protein: CASSGTSGARGTGELFF. In nucleotides, the CDR3 is TGTGCCAGCAGCGGGACTAGCGGGGCGCGCGGCACCGGGGAGCTGTTTTTT.

This clone appeared a few times. The rearrangement joins TRBV4-2 to TRBJ2-3; D is ambiguous. Germline CDR1 is LGHNA and CDR2 is YNFKEQ. The CDR3 contains 14 residues. V lost 4 bases and J 6 bases, leaving 14 bases between the germline ends. The CDR3 is CASSPNRVGDTQYF. The CDR3 DNA reads as TGTGCCAGCAGCCCCAATCGTGTCGGGGATACGCAGTATTTT.

Details on this clone: Its ends do not fully match the called genes, so a read error is possible. V is TRBV15 and J is TRBJ2-7; no firm D call. This CDR3 is 13 amino acids long. Germline V gene data show CDR1 as LNHNV and CDR2 as YYDKDF (reference sequence). The CDR3 nucleotides read TGTGCCACCAGCAGAGATCATAGAAGGGCGCCGAACTTC. The encoded protein is CATSRDHRRAPNF.

The J gene is TRBJ2-1, the V gene TRBV4-3, with 8 bases fitting TRBD2. Trimming at V came to 5 bases and at J to 5 bases, leaving 8 bases not matched to a gene. The CDR3 is 15 residues long. Looked up from germline, CDR1 is LGHNA and CDR2 is YSLEER. The CDR3 nucleotides are TGCGCCAGCAGCGATACCAGCGGGAGACACAATGAGCAGTTCTTC. It specifies CASSDTSGRHNEQFF.

The rearrangement joins TRBV6-5 to TRBJ1-2; D might be TRBD1 (6 bases). The CDR3 consists of 15 residues. V lost 6 bases, J lost 0 bases, and 14 bases lay in between. Germline assignment: CDR1 MNHEY and CDR2 SVGAGI. The CDR3 protein is CASSDGQRANYGYTF. CDR3 DNA sequence: TGTGCCAGCAGCGATGGACAGCGCGCTAACTATGGCTACACCTTC.

This clone has more than one count but fewer than ten. A much larger clonotype is one base distant, so this may be a read error. This chain joins TRBV7-2 and TRBJ2-7; D is undetermined. The CDR3 covers 12 residues. The germline CDR1 and CDR2 sequences are SGHTA and FQGNSA. Trimming cost V 5 bases and J 0 bases, with 5 bases left between them. CDR3 loop: CASSTSSYEQYF. The CDR3 DNA is TGTGCCAGCAGCACCTCCTCCTACGAGCAGTACTTC.

A note on this clone: Given a far larger clone just one base away, this is likely a sequencing read error. The J gene is TRBJ2-2, the V gene TRBV13; 7 positions agree with TRBD2. The junction had 13 bases not matched to a gene; V was cut back by 8 bases and J by 4 bases. The germline V gene has CDR1 PRHDT and CDR2 FYEKMQ (reference sequence). This CDR3 has 16 residues. This chain's CDR3 is CASRSSGGGVTGELFF. The CDR3 DNA reads TGTGCCAGCCGCTCCTCTGGCGGGGGTGTCACCGGGGAGCTGTTTTTT.

The genes are TRBV2 and TRBJ2-5; D unresolved. This CDR3 contains 12 residues. Trimming shortened V by 3 bases and J by 5 bases, and 7 bases separated the two germline ends. Germline V CDR1 and CDR2: SNHLY, FYNNEI. The CDR3, as DNA: TGTGCCAGCAGTGACCGGTGGGAGACCCAGTACTTC. Its protein product is CASSDRWETQYF.

This chain joins TRBV2 and TRBJ2-3; no firm D call. Per the germline V gene, CDR1 is SNHLY and CDR2 is FYNNEI. The V end was cut by 3 bases, the J end by 8 bases, with 12 bases between. This CDR3 contains 13 residues. CDR3 sequence reads: CASSELSLGTQYF. CDR3 DNA sequence: TGTGCCAGCAGTGAGCTTTCTCTGGGTACGCAGTATTTT.

The chain is built from TRBV5-1 and TRBJ2-3, with TRBD2 identical over 8 bases. The V gene's germline CDR1 is SGHRS and CDR2 YFSETQ. Trimming at V came to 0 bases and at J to 3 bases, leaving 3 bases not matched to a gene. This CDR3 contains 15 residues. CDR3 sequence: CASSLDASGTDTQYF. The CDR3 region has the DNA TGCGCCAGCAGCTTGGACGCTAGCGGGACAGATACGCAGTATTTT.

The chain has TRBV7-9 and TRBJ2-7; D is tentatively TRBD1 or TRBD2 (6 bases each). The germline V gene encodes CDR1 SEHNR and CDR2 FQNEAQ (reference sequence). CDR3 length: 14 amino acids. V dropped 5 bases and J dropped 7 bases, with 18 bases sitting between them. The CDR3 loop reads CASSRSGDRGEQYF. CDR3 bases: TGTGCCAGCAGCCGCTCAGGGGACCGGGGGGAGCAGTACTTC.

This clone was detected many times. The chain carries TRBV7-8 and TRBJ2-4; D uncertain. V lost 5 bases and J 1 base, leaving 9 bases between the germline ends. The CDR3 runs 14 residues. Germline V gene lookup returns CDR1 SGHVS and CDR2 FQNEAQ. The CDR3 loop reads CASSPSIAKNIQYF. In DNA form, the CDR3 reads TGTGCCAGCAGCCCATCCATCGCCAAAAACATTCAGTACTTC.

The chain is built from TRBV4-2 and TRBJ2-2; D uncertain. Trimming cost V 0 bases and J 6 bases, with 8 bases left between them. The CDR3 is made up of 14 amino acids. Germline CDR1 and CDR2: LGHNA and YNFKEQ. The CDR3 DNA follows: TGTGCCAGCAGCCAAGATCGTGTCCCCGGGGAGCTGTTTTTT. Amino acids: CASSQDRVPGELFF.

The CDR3 spells CASSHDLTNGGELFF. The CDR3 DNA is TGCGCCAGCAGCCATGATTTGACCAACGGCGGGGAGCTGTTTTTT. The chain combines TRBV4-3 with TRBJ2-2; D uncertain. The CDR3 contains 15 residues. Trimming stripped 3 bases from V and 7 bases from J, with 15 bases between. Germline values: CDR1 LGHNA, CDR2 YSLEER.

This clone was seen a handful of times. The chain links TRBV6-5 to TRBJ2-7; 10 nucleotides line up with TRBD2. J was trimmed by 2 bases and V by 7 bases; bases with no gene match: 5. The germline gives CDR1 MNHEY, CDR2 SVGAGI. This CDR3 spans 14 amino acids. This CDR3 reads CASTVTSGTYEQYF. The CDR3 nucleotides are TGTGCCAGCACGGTTACTAGCGGGACCTACGAGCAGTACTTC.

This clone was seen ten or more times. This chain joins TRBV7-2 and TRBJ2-4; TRBD2 might be the D (5 bases). This CDR3 is built from 16 residues. Germline loops: CDR1 SGHTA, CDR2 FQGNSA. Trimming pared 5 bases from V and 3 bases from J, leaving 17 bases between. The CDR3 region has the DNA TGTGCCAGCAGCCGGGCCTCTCGACGGGACAAAAACATTCAGTACTTC. Translated: CASSRASRRDKNIQYF.

The genes are TRBV28 and TRBJ1-2, with D hard to call. V was cut by 2 bases and J by 3 bases, with 19 bases left in between. The CDR3 has 17 residues. Germline CDR1 MDHEN, CDR2 SYDVKM. In nucleotides, the CDR3 is TGTGCCAGCAGTTTAGCCGCCAGAGGTACGGATTACTATGGCTACACCTTC. It codes for CASSLAARGTDYYGYTF.

The CDR3 protein is CSVGAGGRNEQFF. DNA for the CDR3: TGCAGCGTTGGTGCGGGGGGCCGTAATGAGCAGTTCTTC. The V and J genes are TRBV29-1 and TRBJ2-1; 8 nucleotides match TRBD2. The CDR3 extends over 13 amino acids. Germline lookup yields CDR1 SQVTM and CDR2 ANQGSEA. The V and J ends lost 4 bases and 7 bases, in that order; junction bases with no gene match: 6.

The chain joins TRBV25-1 to TRBJ2-1; D may be TRBD1 (6 bases). The CDR3 length is 13 residues. Between the trimmed V and J ends, which lost 3 bases and 8 bases, there was a span of 11 bases. In germline, CDR1 is MGHDK, CDR2 SYGVNS. Written as DNA, the CDR3 is TGTGCCAGCAGTGACAGGGGACGGGATGAGCAGTTCTTC. This translates into CASSDRGRDEQFF.